The 30 T cell receptor beta chains below all came from one sample that was sequenced in a study of tumor and adjacent non-tumor tissue in lung cancer. TCRbeta libraries were built with three rounds of nested PCR, modified from ARM-PCR. TCRdb reprocessed the multiplex PCR reads with MiXCR, giving one entry per CDR3 protein. The repertoire holds around 200,000 distinct CDR3 sequences, with 70% to 75% as singletons. No cell sorting was done before RNA was extracted from the tissue. The sample was lung tumor tissue. The receptors come from a man in his sixties with non-small cell lung cancer.

The CDR3, as DNA: TGTGCTAGTGATCTCGGGACAGGGGCGACAGAGTATGGCTACACCTTC. Its translation is CASDLGTGATEYGYTF. V usage is TRBV12-5 and J usage is TRBJ1-2; 10 bases map to TRBD1. V gave up 7 bases and J gave up 5 bases; unmatched junction bases: 13. The germline V gene has CDR1 LGHNT and CDR2 FRNRAP. The CDR3 runs 16 residues.

This clonotype showed up just a few times. At one of its ends the junction is not consistent with the germline gene, which may arise from a read error. The V and J genes are TRBV6-6 and TRBJ1-2; the match to TRBD1 covers 7 bases. The germline gives CDR1 MNHNY, CDR2 SVGAGI (reference sequence). The CDR3 length is 15 residues. Here the CDR3 reads CANSYLGGTGYGYTF. The CDR3 DNA is TGTGCCAACAGTTACTTAGGGGGCACCGGCTATGGCTATACCTTC.

This clonotype has a count of ten or more. The genes are TRBV5-6 and TRBJ2-1; D is unclear. The length of the CDR3 is 13 residues. Germline-derived CDR1 and CDR2 are SGHDT and YYEEEE. V was pared by 4 bases and J by 4 bases, with 9 bases between. CDR3 sequence reads: CASSVQGYNEQFF. The DNA for the CDR3 is TGTGCCAGCAGCGTTCAAGGGTACAATGAGCAGTTCTTC.

In regard to this clonotype: Sequence at one end of the junction differs from germline and may be a read error. This sequence joins TRBV20-1 and TRBJ1-2; 7 bases align to TRBD1. CDR1 and CDR2 (germline): DFQATT, SNEGSKA (reference sequence). There are 12 residues in the CDR3. The CDR3 loop is CSATGGTYRYTF. The CDR3 coding sequence is TGCAGTGCTACAGGGGGGACCTATCGCTACACCTTC.

This clonotype came up a few times. J is TRBJ1-5 and V is TRBV7-9; the D is unclear. With 2 bases removed from V and 0 bases from J, the gap between germline ends came to 5 bases. This CDR3 has 14 residues. Germline values: CDR1 SEHNR, CDR2 FQNEAQ (reference sequence). The CDR3 DNA follows: TGTGCCAGCAGCTTATCCAGTAGCAATCAGCCCCAGCATTTT. Its protein is CASSLSSSNQPQHF.

As regards this clonotype: Lacking the conserved final phenylalanine or tryptophan, this CDR3 likely reflects a read error. The DNA is omitted, as the CDR3 cannot be located on it reliably, and the CDR3 follows TCRdb's listing. This chain connects TRBV4-2 to TRBJ2-7; the table gives TRBD2 as D, unverified against the DNA. Germline values: CDR1 LGHNA, CDR2 YNFKEQ. Termini included, the CDR3 measures 15 amino acids. The CDR3 spells CASSERGRAGHEKYL.

The chain is built from TRBV4-1 and TRBJ2-7; 7 bases match TRBD1. Unmatched junction bases numbered 6, after V lost 10 bases and J lost 3 bases. CDR1 MGHRA and CDR2 YSYEKL come from the germline V gene. The CDR3 contains 12 residues. The CDR3 nucleotides are TGCGCCAACCAAGACAGGGACTACGAGCAGTACTTC. Its protein product is CANQDRDYEQYF.

This clonotype is deemed medium-sized. V and J are TRBV4-3 and TRBJ1-2, with D perhaps TRBD1 (5 bases). In germline, CDR1 is LGHNA, CDR2 YSLEER. The CDR3 has 15 amino acids. V lost 4 bases to trimming and J lost 0 bases, with 12 bases between them. The CDR3 spells CASSLGHVANYGYTF. CDR3 sequence (DNA): TGCGCCAGCAGCCTCGGACACGTAGCTAACTATGGCTACACCTTC.

Points on this clonotype: The junction does not match germline at one end; this may be a read error. The J gene is TRBJ1-3, the V gene TRBV12-3 or TRBV12-4; perhaps TRBD1 as D (5 bases). The CDR3 extends over 15 amino acids. The CDR3 DNA is TGTGCCAGCAGTTTACAGGGAGGGCCAGGAAACATCATATATTTT. This encodes CASSLQGGPGNIIYF.

This clonotype was found a few times. The junction departs from germline at one end; a sequencing error may be responsible. This sequence joins TRBV28 and TRBJ2-7; 7 nucleotides align to TRBD1. Per germline, CDR1 MDHEN and CDR2 SYDVKM. The CDR3 extends over 15 amino acids. This chain's CDR3 is CVTLSWTGSSYEQYF. CDR3 in DNA: TGTGTCACTCTCTCTTGGACAGGAAGCTCCTATGAGCAGTACTTC.

V and J are TRBV4-1 and TRBJ1-5, with D unresolved. Germline V gene data show CDR1 as MGHRA and CDR2 as YSYEKL. CDR3 length: 16 residues. V lost 0 bases to trimming and J lost 2 bases, with 11 bases between them. The CDR3 spells CASSQDLAVRNQPQHF. CDR3 nucleotide sequence: TGCGCCAGCAGCCAAGATCTGGCAGTTCGCAATCAGCCCCAGCATTTT.

CDR3 coding DNA: TGCAGTGCCCCTCAACCGGGACTAGCGGGAGGTACCTACAATGAGCAGTTCTTC. Its protein product is CSAPQPGLAGGTYNEQFF. The chain combines TRBV20-1 with TRBJ2-1, with 15 bases aligning to TRBD2. V lost 6 bases to trimming and J lost 2 bases; unmatched junction nucleotides: 11. The length of the CDR3 is 18 residues. The germline gives CDR1 DFQATT, CDR2 SNEGSKA (reference sequence).

A remark on this clonotype: This could be a read error, since a much larger clone is one nucleotide away. The gene calls are TRBV4-3 and TRBJ1-2, with a possible D match to TRBD1 (6 bases). V lost 8 bases to trimming and J lost 0 bases, with 16 bases between them. The CDR3 runs 15 residues. Germline lookup yields CDR1 LGHNA and CDR2 YSLEER. Written as DNA, the CDR3 is TGCGCCAGCGGCCTTGGGGGGGCGTCTAACTATGGCTACACCTTC. This sequence encodes CASGLGGASNYGYTF.

V and J are TRBV4-2 and TRBJ1-6; TRBD1 might be the D (5 bases). V was trimmed by 11 bases and J by 7 bases, leaving 24 bases between them. CDR1 LGHNA and CDR2 YNFKEQ come from the germline V gene. The CDR3 runs 16 residues. CDR3 loop: CAGSQEVKQVNSPLHF. CDR3 in DNA: TGTGCCGGTAGCCAAGAGGTTAAACAGGTCAATTCACCCCTCCACTTT.

This clonotype was counted once. At one end the junction does not follow the germline gene, possibly because of a read error. CDR3 bases: TGTGCCATCAGTGATCTACAGGGTAGCCAAGAGACCCAGTACTTC. This translates into CAISDLQGSQETQYF. J is TRBJ2-5 and V is TRBV24-1, with D tentatively TRBD1 (6 bases). Germline V gene lookup returns CDR1 KGHDR and CDR2 SFDVKD. The CDR3 covers 15 residues.

On this clonotype itself: At one end, the junction sequence differs from germline, possibly due to a read error. This chain connects TRBV11-2 to TRBJ2-5; the match to TRBD2 covers 10 bases. Germline V CDR1 and CDR2: SGHAT, FQNNGV. The CDR3 is made up of 16 amino acids. The DNA for the CDR3 is TGTGCCAACAGCCAGCGGACTAGCGGCCTTCAAGAGACCCAGTACTTC. Translating gives CANSQRTSGLQETQYF.

V usage is TRBV6-5 and J usage is TRBJ2-7; 8 positions match TRBD1. CDR1 MNHEY and CDR2 SVGAGI come from the germline V gene. This CDR3 has 13 residues. The CDR3: CAGTQGARGEQYF. Written as DNA, the CDR3 is TGTGCTGGCACTCAGGGGGCCAGGGGCGAGCAGTACTTC.

On this clonotype: One junction end disagrees with the germline gene, perhaps due to a read error. The rearrangement joins TRBV11-2 to TRBJ2-7, with TRBD1 matching 7 bases. The CDR3 spans 15 residues. Germline V CDR1 and CDR2: SGHAT, FQNNGV. DNA for the CDR3: TGTGTCAGCAGTCAGACAGGGAGAGAGACCTACGAACAGTACTTC. This gives the protein CVSSQTGRETYEQYF.

On this clonotype itself: Since a much larger clone is just one base distant, this may be a read error. V gene TRBV29-1 combines with J gene TRBJ2-2; D tentatively reads TRBD1 or TRBD2 (5 bases each). This CDR3 contains 13 residues. V was pared by 8 bases and J by 3 bases, with 13 bases between. Germline-derived CDR1 and CDR2 are SQVTM and ANQGSEA. DNA for the CDR3: TGCAGCATAGAGGGACGCTACACCGGGGAGCTGTTTTTT. Its translation: CSIEGRYTGELFF.

This chain uses TRBV4-1 with TRBJ2-1; 10 nucleotides line up with TRBD2. Unmatched junction bases numbered 8, after V lost 7 bases and J lost 8 bases. Germline V gene lookup returns CDR1 MGHRA and CDR2 YSYEKL. The CDR3 is 14 residues long. The CDR3 sequence is CASIDRTSGDEQFF. The CDR3 DNA is TGCGCCAGCATCGACAGGACTAGCGGCGATGAGCAGTTCTTC.

The rearrangement joins TRBV6-2 or TRBV6-3 to TRBJ2-3; 14 bases map to TRBD2. This CDR3 region has 16 residues. Germline V gene lookup returns CDR1 MNHEY and CDR2 SVGEGT. With V trimmed by 9 bases and J by 7 bases, 12 bases remained unmatched. CDR3: CASSQGLAGGRHTQYF. As DNA, the CDR3 is TGTGCCAGTAGTCAAGGACTAGCGGGAGGTAGACATACGCAGTATTTT.

This chain joins TRBV6-1 and TRBJ2-3, with 7 bases that match TRBD2. Germline trimming cut 7 bases from V and 8 bases from J; bases unmatched to any gene: 12. This CDR3 contains 14 residues. Germline CDR1 reads MNHNS; CDR2 reads SASEGT. CDR3 in amino acids: CASIGRWEGGTQYF. The CDR3 region has the DNA TGTGCCAGCATTGGTAGGTGGGAGGGAGGTACGCAGTATTTT.

Concerning this clonotype: Possible read error: a much larger clone is one base away. The chain joins TRBV20-1 to TRBJ2-7; D ambiguous. This CDR3 contains 15 residues. Trimming removed 3 bases from V and 0 bases from J, with 15 bases in between. Germline V gene lookup returns CDR1 DFQATT and CDR2 SNEGSKA (reference sequence). The CDR3 DNA follows: TGCAGTGCTAGGAAGACTTCGACTTGCTCCTACGAGCAGTACTTC. Translating gives CSARKTSTCSYEQYF.

Note on this clonotype: An end of the junction does not agree with germline; a read error may underlie this. This chain links TRBV6-6 with TRBJ1-1; TRBD1 might be the D (6 bases). CDR3 length: 14 amino acids. Germline V gene data show CDR1 as MNHNY and CDR2 as SVGAGI (reference sequence). In DNA, the CDR3 is TGTGCCAGTAGCCGACAGGTTGTGAACGCTGAAGCTTTCTTT. As protein: CASSRQVVNAEAFF.

Comments on this clonotype: A single base separates this from a much larger clone, so it may be a read error. The V gene is TRBV20-1, the J gene TRBJ2-7; 9 nucleotides agree with TRBD1. The CDR3 has 16 amino acids. Trimming cost V 3 bases and J 3 bases; bases outside gene matches: 12. CDR1 and CDR2 from the germline V gene are DFQATT and SNEGSKA (reference sequence). CDR3 protein: CSARHVTGGGVYEQYF. In DNA form, the CDR3 reads TGCAGTGCTAGGCATGTAACAGGGGGCGGCGTCTACGAGCAGTACTTC.

The table lists this clonotype with many counts. The chain couples TRBV20-1 to TRBJ1-6; no clear D gene. V was pared by 2 bases and J by 2 bases, with 4 bases between. Germline V gene data show CDR1 as DFQATT and CDR2 as SNEGSKA (reference sequence). This CDR3 contains 13 residues. The CDR3 loop is CSARYTYNSPLHF. CDR3 DNA sequence: TGCAGTGCTAGATACACCTATAATTCACCCCTCCACTTT.

This clonotype was detected only a few times. The V and J genes are TRBV5-6 and TRBJ1-4; a possible D gene is TRBD1 (5 bases). Germline loops: CDR1 SGHDT, CDR2 YYEEEE. The CDR3 has 15 residues. V gave up 2 bases and J gave up 0 bases, with 8 bases separating them. The CDR3 protein is CASSFQGATNEKLFF. In DNA, the CDR3 is TGTGCCAGCAGCTTCCAGGGTGCAACTAATGAAAAACTGTTTTTT.

Note on this clonotype: No conserved phenylalanine or tryptophan is present at the end of the CDR3, so a read error is the likely explanation. This chain uses TRBV11-3 with TRBJ2-1, with D unclear. V was trimmed by 6 bases and J by 6 bases, leaving 15 bases between them. This CDR3 is 14 amino acids long. The germline CDR1 and CDR2 sequences are SGHNT and YENEEA. CDR3: CASRPHGPINEQFI. DNA of the CDR3: TGTGCCAGCAGACCACACGGACCGATCAATGAGCAGTTCATC.

This clonotype was observed a few times. A read error is possible here, since a much larger clone lies one base away. CDR3 loop: CVSSSGWGEQFF. For the CDR3, the DNA is TGTGTCAGCAGCTCGGGGTGGGGTGAGCAGTTCTTC. V is TRBV11-3 and J is TRBJ2-1; perhaps TRBD2 as D (5 bases). CDR1 is SGHNT and CDR2 is YENEEA in the germline V gene. The CDR3 is 12 amino acids.

The rearrangement joins TRBV12-5 to TRBJ1-1, with D possibly matching TRBD1 (6 bases). Looked up from germline, CDR1 is LGHNT and CDR2 is FRNRAP. V was shortened by 2 bases and J by 5 bases, with 6 bases between the two germline ends. This CDR3 contains 12 residues. DNA for the CDR3: TGTGCTAGTGGTTTGAGGGGGACTGAAGCTTTCTTT. It codes for CASGLRGTEAFF. The entire variable domain, with the rest obtained from reference TRBV12-5 and TRBJ1-1, is as follows: DARVTQTPRHKVTEMGQEVTMRCQPILGHNTVFWYRQTMMQGLELLAYFRNRAPLDDSGMPKDRFSAEMPDATLATLKIQPSEPRDSAVYFCASGLRGTEAFFGQGTRLTVV.